The entry below gives a single TCR beta chain sequence along with its context. The specificity of this receptor is unknown. The sample holds no much larger clone one base away, and base qualities are not on file. This sample was included in a study of cytomegalovirus exposure and HLA in healthy donors (dated by TCRdb to the late 2010s). Regarding the research as a whole: An earlier analysis of 587 of the donors reported approximately 300 Gb of sequence data and approximately 120 million unique TCR beta sequences obtained from about 170 million T cells. Approximately 300 gigabases of sequencing data and around 80 million unique TCR sequences made up an early release that covered 500 to 700 HLA-typed donors. Of the 300 to 500 genotyped donors, 80% to 90% were placed in the genetic ancestry cluster associated with self-reported Caucasian donors. The study aimed to test whether signatures of past pathogen exposure could be identified by cataloging public T cell receptors. The study used immunosequencing to profile the T cell repertoires of hundreds of subjects and linked those repertoires to cytomegalovirus serostatus. Along with the approximately 620-subject first cohort, a separate validation cohort of roughly 110 different subjects was used. To predict cytomegalovirus infection status, the study brought together high-throughput TCR immunosequencing, statistical association of individual TCRs with disease status, and machine learning. A later analysis re-analyzed previously published TCR beta repertoires from several hundred donors and added high-resolution HLA genotyping to study TCR occurrence patterns. Rather than using new phenotypic data, the later analysis identified candidate immune exposures from TCR beta sequences and from how often those sequences occurred across donors. To decide whether each TCR beta V gene segment behaved as functional or pseudogenic, an earlier analysis of nearly 600 of the donors relied on high-throughput TCR beta sequencing. Alongside the repertoire data, information on donor age, sex, ethnicity and CMV serostatus was compiled. A later genetic analysis used genome-wide SNP genotypes for about three fifths of the 666 donors, treating that subset as a discovery cohort. Every repertoire in the discovery cohort had been generated on one and the same sequencing platform. Both class I and class II loci were covered by HLA typing, at four-digit resolution. Typing coverage differed by locus: A, B, C, DRB1 and DQB1 were typed in about 629-640 donors, DQA1 in approximately 520, DPA1 in around 600, and DPB1 in 400 to 490. Five DR-DQ haplotypes were treated as single units for association and clustering because of strong linkage in the cohort. On average, around 240,000 unique TCR beta nucleotide sequences were sequenced per donor among some 420 genotyped donors of the cohort, with about 19% of those sequences being non-productive.

The cohort consisted of fewer than 700 healthy bone marrow donors. At the time of sampling, every cohort member was nominally healthy, though immune exposures that went unrecorded were likely present. CMV serostatus was positive for more than 250 and negative for about half of the 666 cohort members, and was not recorded for this donor. A peripheral blood sample was provided by each donor, and peripheral blood mononuclear cells were used for TCR beta sequencing. Genomic DNA extraction from the blood cell samples was performed with the Qiagen DNeasy Blood Extraction Kit. Ends trimmed: V by 3 bases, J by 5 bases; bases unmatched to a gene: 7. CDR1 and CDR2, per the germline V gene (reference sequence), are MNHEY and SMNVEV. Inclusive of the bounding cysteine and phenylalanine, the CDR3 is 15 residues long. Just the 45-base CDR3 DNA is kept, in frame starting at base 1. Libraries were prepared through the immunoSEQ multiplex PCR assay. The multiplex PCR relied on a mix of 60 forward primers for TCR Vbeta segments and 13 reverse primers for TCR Jbeta segments. The CDR3 region of rearranged TCR beta genes was amplified from genomic DNA by a multiplex PCR assay. On the Illumina HiSeq System, the amplified TCR beta libraries were sequenced as 87-base-pair reads. On the authors' methods: A later analysis tallied approximately 87 million unique TCR beta chains across the 640 or so repertoires, and 10 million to 11 million of those chains were shared by two or more donors. Raw reads were error-corrected and collapsed into unique sequences with a nearest-neighbor algorithm that merged closely related sequences to remove PCR and sequencing errors. To assign V, D and J gene segments, CDR3 sequences were aligned to IMGT reference sequences. For a sequence to be retained, at least a six-nucleotide match to both a V gene segment and a J gene segment was required. A rearrangement counted as productive if the CDR3 had no stop codons and remained in frame with V and J, and every other rearrangement counted as non-productive. CDR3 was defined according to IMGT convention as the region running from the second conserved V-encoded cysteine to the conserved J-encoded phenylalanine. Sequences without an unambiguous match to a single V gene segment were excluded from the earlier analysis of 500 to 700 of the donors. An earlier analysis of some 610 of the donors called V segments functional above 56.7% productive rearrangements and segregating when the between-donor standard deviation exceeded 5%. To diagnose cytomegalovirus status from the catalog of TCR beta chain sequences, a statistical classification framework was built. In a later analysis, TCR nucleotide sequences were compared against IMGT/GENE-DB human TR gene sequences so that V and J genes could be assigned. The TCRdist pipeline was used in a later analysis to assign CDR3 sequences and most-parsimonious VDJ recombination scenarios. In a later analysis, every TCR beta chain was defined by the combination of its CDR3 amino acid sequence and its V-gene family, and reads without a unique V-gene family were dropped. In a later analysis, around 600 highly shared, low-generation-probability nucleotide sequences were removed to address suspected cross-contamination and a sequencing artifact. For each public chain, a later analysis derived a clonal expansion index from normalized ranks of inferred template counts within each repertoire. A later analysis computed generation probabilities with a VDJ recombination model fitted to out-of-frame rearrangements, and checked the results against IGoR. Hypergeometric tests were used in a later analysis to score TCR-TCR, TCR-HLA and TCR-CMV co-occurrence, with a repertoire-size bias correction applied to the TCR pairs. A later analysis estimated false discovery rates by permuting HLA or CMV assignments 20 times. A later analysis grouped co-occurring TCRs with DBSCAN, adding TCRdist sequence similarity when clustering within HLA-allele-positive subsets. For co-occurrence clustering, repertoires with fewer than 30,000 or more than 120,000 public chains were excluded, along with several repertoires with anomalous nucleotide sharing. TCRdb mirrors the immuneACCESS table, restricted to in-frame sequences. Some clones are absent from its copies; in checked studies, under half trace to an unresolved V gene, and the reason for the others is unknown. That table furnishes V, J and clone size, whereas the DNA furnished D and trimming. The sample table shows over 150,000 clones, and 80% are seen once. The ten most abundant clones make up roughly 2% of the sample.

Summary of the overall study and its limitations: When HLA alleles, especially DR and DQ, strongly co-occurred, attributing TCR associations to individual alleles was difficult. Most TCR sequences were seen in very few donors, while some public TCRs were found in many individuals. HLA typing was unavailable for some donors at each locus, so association tests used only the typed subset. Cytomegalovirus status was reported to be diagnosed by the classifier with high specificity and sensitivity in both the original and validation cohorts. In an earlier analysis of approximately 590 of the donors, most TCR beta V segments appeared in productive rearrangements about 87% or about 30% of the time, broadly matching IMGT annotations. The cohort was sequenced for TCR beta chains only, and without alpha or paired-chain data the features that could be detected were limited. A further reported finding was that TCR beta sequences accurately predicted the HLA-A and HLA-B alleles for most subjects in the first cohort. The authors suggested that the approach could potentially be extended to other disease states and immunological phenotypes. A cluster of highly shared sequence variants was judged likely to be a technical artifact of the sequencing pipeline. In a later genetic analysis, a missense DCLRE1C variant was associated with V-gene and J-gene trimming of TCR beta chains, and the association was replicated in an independent cohort. The 87-base-pair reads could not distinguish some IMGT-functional V segments, including TRBV6-2 and TRBV6-3, so those segments were excluded. In a later analysis, the rate of TCR association differed among HLA loci, with DRB1 alleles having the most associated TCRs and HLA-C alleles having the fewest. Immune exposure information for the cohort was limited to CMV serostatus. A later analysis reported that several top co-occurrence clusters appeared linked to parvovirus B19, influenza, CMV and Epstein-Barr virus. At a false discovery rate of 0.05, a later analysis linked 15,000 to 20,000 TCR beta sequences to specific HLA alleles. Sequencing depth was assumed to be roughly uniform across donors in the presence/absence analyses, though that assumption may not hold. In a later analysis, HLA-associated TCR beta chains showed more clonal expansion and lower generation probabilities than non-associated chains that were equally common. The study listed around 160 TCR beta chains as associated with cytomegalovirus. In vitro tests confirmed that three of the cytomegalovirus-associated TCR beta chains recognize cytomegalovirus antigens. Compared with the approximately 710-donor mean, donors in an Asian-associated ancestry cluster had fewer N-insertions in productive TCRs, according to a later genetic analysis. Correlated functional status among segregating V segments might reflect linkage disequilibrium, but an unknown experimental factor could not be ruled out. In a later analysis, most CMV-associated TCR beta chains were found to appear HLA-restricted, with HLA associations seemingly driven largely by CMV exposure. Over 15 rarely observed V segments, including chromosome 9 orphons, were excluded from the earlier analysis of approximately 500 of the donors because counts were too low.

The receptor was derived from a human donor in good health. The sequence joins TRBV27 to TRBJ2-1; 7 junctional bases match TRBD2. Sequencing used PBMCs. The nucleotide sequence is TGTGCCAGCAGTTTCAACGGGGGGATCCACAATGAGCAGTTCTTC. This codes for CASSFNGGIHNEQFF.